This T cell receptor beta chain was recovered during a study of cytomegalovirus exposure and HLA in healthy donors (dated by TCRdb to the late 2010s). Some background on the complete study: An earlier analysis of approximately 550 of the donors reported about 250 Gb of sequence data and roughly 110 million unique TCR beta sequences from roughly 200 million T cells. Roughly 300 gigabases of sequencing data and 75 million to 85 million unique TCR sequences made up an early release that covered nearly 650 HLA-typed donors. Of the approximately 400 genotyped donors, around 81% fell in the genetic ancestry cluster associated with self-reported Caucasian donors. The study aimed to test whether cataloging public T cell receptors could reveal signatures of past pathogen exposure. The study profiled the T cell repertoires of 666 subjects by immunosequencing and related them to cytomegalovirus serostatus. In addition to the first cohort of several hundred subjects, a separate validation cohort of 120 different subjects was used. The study combined high-throughput TCR immunosequencing, statistical association of individual TCRs with disease status, and machine learning to predict cytomegalovirus infection status. To study patterns of TCR occurrence, a later analysis re-analyzed previously published TCR beta repertoires from several hundred donors and added high-resolution HLA genotyping. The later analysis used no new phenotypic data to find candidate immune exposures, relying instead on TCR beta sequences and their occurrence across donors. In an earlier analysis of several hundred of the donors, high-throughput TCR beta sequencing was used to judge whether each TCR beta V gene segment behaved as functional or pseudogenic. Donor age, sex, ethnicity and CMV serostatus were compiled alongside the repertoire data. In a later genetic analysis, genome-wide SNP genotypes for about 55% of the roughly 670 donors were used, and that subset was treated as a discovery cohort. Every repertoire in the discovery cohort had been generated on one and the same sequencing platform. HLA typing covered class I and class II loci at four-digit resolution. The number of typed donors differed by locus: about 620-640 for A, B, C, DRB1 and DQB1; 500 to 550 for DQA1; approximately 600 for DPA1; and about 450 for DPB1. Because of strong linkage in the cohort, four or five DR-DQ haplotypes were treated as single units for association and clustering. Among around 400 genotyped donors of the cohort, an average of about 240,000 unique TCR beta nucleotide sequences were sequenced per donor, roughly 20% of them non-productive.

As to this clone: Its recognized antigen is unknown. Base qualities are not provided; no much larger clone lies one nucleotide away.

The cohort was made up of roughly 670 healthy bone marrow donors. Cohort members were all nominally healthy when sampled, although unrecorded immune exposures were likely present. The donor tested CMV seronegative, placing the donor among the 352 seronegative members of the cohort. A peripheral blood sample was collected from each donor, and TCR beta sequencing was performed on peripheral blood mononuclear cells. Genomic DNA extraction from the blood cell samples was performed with the Qiagen DNeasy Blood Extraction Kit. The library came from the immunoSEQ multiplex PCR assay. For the multiplex PCR, a mixture combining 60 forward primers for TCR Vbeta segments and 13 reverse primers for TCR Jbeta segments was used. A multiplex PCR assay on genomic DNA amplified the CDR3 region of rearranged TCR beta genes. The Illumina HiSeq System was used to sequence the amplified TCR beta libraries as 87-base-pair reads. Processing in the source paper ran as follows. A later analysis counted around 72 million unique TCR beta chains across the 550 to 800 repertoires, and roughly 11 million of these chains were shared by at least two donors. To remove PCR and sequencing errors, raw reads were error-corrected and collapsed into unique sequences using a nearest-neighbor algorithm that merged closely related sequences. To assign V, D and J gene segments, CDR3 sequences were aligned to IMGT reference sequences. For a sequence to be retained, at least a six-nucleotide match to both a V gene segment and a J gene segment was required. A rearrangement was called productive if the CDR3 had no stop codons and remained in frame with V and J, and every other rearrangement was called non-productive. CDR3 was defined according to IMGT convention as the region running from the second conserved V-encoded cysteine to the conserved J-encoded phenylalanine. Sequences without an unambiguous match to a single V gene segment were excluded from the earlier analysis of a few hundred of the donors. In an earlier analysis of 450 to 750 of the donors, a V segment was called functional when productive rearrangements were above 56.7%, and segregating when the standard deviation between donors exceeded 5%. A statistical classification framework was built to diagnose cytomegalovirus status from the catalog of TCR beta chain sequences. In a later analysis, V and J genes were assigned by comparing TCR nucleotide sequences against IMGT/GENE-DB human TR gene sequences. The TCRdist pipeline was used in a later analysis to assign CDR3 sequences and most-parsimonious VDJ recombination scenarios. A later analysis defined each TCR beta chain by its CDR3 amino acid sequence plus V-gene family, and excluded reads lacking a unique V-gene family. In a later analysis, approximately 590 highly shared, low-generation-probability nucleotide sequences were removed to address suspected cross-contamination and a sequencing artifact. For each public chain, a later analysis derived a clonal expansion index from normalized ranks of inferred template counts within each repertoire. Generation probabilities in a later analysis came from a VDJ recombination model fitted to out-of-frame rearrangements, and those results were checked against IGoR. A later analysis scored TCR-TCR, TCR-HLA and TCR-CMV co-occurrence with hypergeometric tests, applying a repertoire-size bias correction to TCR pairs. A later analysis estimated false discovery rates by permuting HLA or CMV assignments 20 times. In a later analysis, co-occurring TCRs were grouped using DBSCAN, and TCRdist sequence similarity was added for clustering within HLA-allele-positive subsets. Repertoires with fewer than 30,000 or more than 120,000 public chains, plus five repertoires with anomalous nucleotide sharing, were excluded from co-occurrence clustering. This immuneACCESS table, as held by TCRdb, lists in-frame sequences with V and J called but not all clones. Of the missing ones, under half trace to an unresolved V gene in checked studies; the others have no known cause. From that table come the V and J calls and clone size; the DNA was used to work out D and trimming. The sample table records roughly 67,000 clones; 70% to 90% of these occur just once. The ten largest account for around 2.9% of the sample.

As encoded in the germline V gene, CDR1 is ENHRY while CDR2 is SYGVKD. V is pared back by 2 bases and J by 3 bases, with 8 bases lying between the germline termini. From its cysteine to its phenylalanine, the CDR3 spans 13 amino acids. The only DNA kept is the CDR3, 39 bases in frame from the first base. Findings and caveats that apply to the study as a whole: Because the 87-base-pair reads could not distinguish some IMGT-functional V segments, including TRBV6-2 and TRBV6-3, those segments were excluded. A later analysis found that HLA-associated TCR beta chains were more clonally expanded and had lower generation probabilities than equally common non-associated chains. Sequencing depth was assumed to be roughly uniform across donors in the presence/absence analyses, though that assumption may not hold. A further reported finding was that TCR beta sequences accurately predicted the HLA-A and HLA-B alleles for most subjects in the first cohort. The cohort was sequenced for TCR beta chains only, and without alpha or paired-chain data the features that could be detected were limited. In an earlier analysis of around 600 of the donors, most TCR beta V segments were observed in productive rearrangements about 87% or about 30% of the time, broadly matching IMGT annotations. Most CMV-associated TCR beta chains appeared to be HLA-restricted in a later analysis, and the HLA associations seemed to be driven largely by CMV exposure. A total of some 180 TCR beta chains were listed by the study as associated with cytomegalovirus. For the cohort, immune exposure information was limited to CMV serostatus. Because HLA typing was missing for some donors at each locus, association tests included only the typed subset. A cluster of highly shared sequence variants was judged likely to represent a technical artifact of the sequencing pipeline. Correlated functional status among segregating V segments might be attributable to linkage disequilibrium, but an unknown experimental factor could not be ruled out. A few of the identified cytomegalovirus-associated TCR beta chains were confirmed in vitro to be specific for cytomegalovirus antigens. While some public TCRs were present in many individuals, most TCR sequences turned up only very rarely across donors. In a later analysis, several top co-occurrence clusters were reported to appear linked to parvovirus B19, influenza, CMV and Epstein-Barr virus. The authors suggested that the approach could potentially be extended to other disease states and immunological phenotypes. Cytomegalovirus status was reported to be diagnosed by the classifier with high specificity and sensitivity in both the original and validation cohorts. About 17 rarely observed V segments, including chromosome 9 orphons, were excluded from the earlier analysis of about 600 of the donors because counts were too low. In a later analysis, TCR association rates were found to vary across HLA loci, with the most associated TCRs seen for DRB1 alleles and the fewest for HLA-C alleles. At a false discovery rate of 0.05, a later analysis linked some 17,000 TCR beta sequences to specific HLA alleles. V-gene and J-gene trimming of TCR beta chains was associated with a missense DCLRE1C variant in a later genetic analysis, and the association was replicated in an independent cohort. A later genetic analysis reported fewer N-insertions in productive TCRs among donors in an Asian-associated ancestry cluster than the roughly 620-donor mean. When HLA alleles, especially DR and DQ, strongly co-occurred, TCR associations were difficult to assign to individual alleles.

Recombination connected TRBV10-3 to TRBJ2-7; there is no confident call for the D gene. The clonotype originates from a woman in her twenties or thirties in good health and CMV-seronegative. Sequencing was performed on PBMCs. The DNA reads as follows: TGTGCCATCAGTGAGGGTCCCAGCTACGAGCAGTACTTC. Translated, it reads CAISEGPSYEQYF.